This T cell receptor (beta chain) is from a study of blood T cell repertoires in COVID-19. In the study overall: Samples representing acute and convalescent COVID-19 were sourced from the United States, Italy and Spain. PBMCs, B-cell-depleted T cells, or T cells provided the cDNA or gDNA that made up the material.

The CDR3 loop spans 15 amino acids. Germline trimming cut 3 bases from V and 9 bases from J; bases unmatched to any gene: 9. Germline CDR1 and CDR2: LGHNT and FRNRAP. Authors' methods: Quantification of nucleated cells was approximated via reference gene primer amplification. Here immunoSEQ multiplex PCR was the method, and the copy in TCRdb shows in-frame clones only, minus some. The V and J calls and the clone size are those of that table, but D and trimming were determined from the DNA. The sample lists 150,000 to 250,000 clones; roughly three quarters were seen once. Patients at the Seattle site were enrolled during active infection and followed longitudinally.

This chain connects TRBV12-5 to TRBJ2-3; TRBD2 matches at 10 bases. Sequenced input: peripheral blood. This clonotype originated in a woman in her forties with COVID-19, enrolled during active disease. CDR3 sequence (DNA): TGTGCTAGTGGTTTTGTAGCGGGGGGAGAAAGGACGCAGTATTTT. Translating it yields CASGFVAGGERTQYF.